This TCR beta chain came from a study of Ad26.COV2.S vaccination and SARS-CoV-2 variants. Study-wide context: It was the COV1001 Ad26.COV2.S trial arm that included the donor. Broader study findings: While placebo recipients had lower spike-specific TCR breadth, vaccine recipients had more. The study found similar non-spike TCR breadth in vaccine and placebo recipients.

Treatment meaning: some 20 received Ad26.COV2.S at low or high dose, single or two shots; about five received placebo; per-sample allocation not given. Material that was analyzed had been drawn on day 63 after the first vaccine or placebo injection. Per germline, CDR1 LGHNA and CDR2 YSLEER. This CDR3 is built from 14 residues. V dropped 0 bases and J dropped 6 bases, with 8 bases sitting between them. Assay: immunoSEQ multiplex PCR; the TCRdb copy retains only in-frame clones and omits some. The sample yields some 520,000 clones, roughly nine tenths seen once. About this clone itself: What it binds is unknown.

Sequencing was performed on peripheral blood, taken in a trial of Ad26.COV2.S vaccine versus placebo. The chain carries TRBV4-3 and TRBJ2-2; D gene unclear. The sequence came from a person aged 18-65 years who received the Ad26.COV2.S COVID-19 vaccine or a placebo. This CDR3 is CASSQDWVSGELFF. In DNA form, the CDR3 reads TGCGCCAGCAGCCAAGATTGGGTCTCCGGGGAGCTGTTTTTT.